The rows below give T cell receptor beta chains drawn from one sample of a study of T cells in Graves' hyperthyroidism and ophthalmopathy. One entry per CDR3 protein results from TCRdb running MiXCR on the multiplex PCR reads. The sample has hundreds of thousands of distinct CDR3 sequences, about 19% seen once. The sample consisted of blood. These receptors were collected from a woman aged 45-65 years with Graves' hyperthyroidism that later progressed to Graves' ophthalmopathy. Each CDR3 is given with its conserved first and last residue. A D gene is named only where the DNA matches it firmly. Size tells how often a clone was seen (once, few, many) or the class of an expanded clone, and some rows leave it out.

v_gene,j_gene,abundance,d_gene,CDR3aa,CDR3nt
TRBV27,TRBJ2-1,.,.,CASSRDYGRFSSYNEQFF,TGTGCCAGCAGTCGCGACTACGGCAGGTTTAGCTCCTACAATGAGCAGTTCTTC
TRBV7-9,TRBJ2-4,few,TRBD1,CASSSGQGLDIQYF,TGTGCCAGCAGTTCGGGACAGGGATTGGACATTCAGTACTTC
TRBV7-9,TRBJ1-2,many,.,CASSQTEGNYGYTF,TGTGCCAGCAGCCAAACGGAGGGGAACTATGGCTACACCTTC
TRBV3-1,TRBJ1-5,many,.,CASSQGVRAGPQHF,TGTGCCAGCAGCCAAGGGGTAAGGGCCGGGCCCCAGCATTTT
TRBV6-5,TRBJ1-1,many,TRBD1,CASSYLLGTGDFSTEAFF,TGTGCCAGCAGTTACCTACTCGGGACAGGGGATTTCAGTACTGAAGCTTTCTTT
TRBV5-6,TRBJ2-5,few,.,CASSLAGHETQYF,TGTGCCAGCAGCTTGGCCGGGCACGAGACCCAGTACTTC
TRBV5-5,TRBJ2-1,few,.,CASSSRQPSGSSSYNEQFF,TGTGCCAGCAGCTCTCGACAACCTTCTGGCTCCTCCTCCTACAATGAGCAGTTCTTC
TRBV28,TRBJ1-1,.,.,CASINVLGVAATEAFF,TGTGCCAGCATTAATGTTCTCGGGGTAGCGGCCACTGAAGCTTTCTTT
TRBV12-3/TRBV12-4,TRBJ2-3,many,TRBD2,CASSLAGGNTDTQYF,TGTGCCAGCAGCCTAGCGGGGGGGAACACAGATACGCAGTATTTT
TRBV7-6,TRBJ2-7,few,TRBD1,CASSEGAASSYEQYF,TGTGCCAGCAGCGAGGGGGCAGCTTCGAGCTACGAGCAGTACTTC
TRBV5-1,TRBJ2-7,.,TRBD2,CASSANSGRSGEQYF,TGCGCCAGCAGCGCTAATAGCGGGCGGTCGGGCGAGCAGTACTTC
TRBV6-2/TRBV6-3,TRBJ2-1,few,TRBD2,CASSLGIAGTYNEQFF,TGTGCCAGCAGTTTGGGTATAGCGGGAACCTACAATGAGCAGTTCTTC
TRBV12-3/TRBV12-4,TRBJ2-3,.,.,CASSFFGAGTDTQYF,TGTGCCAGCAGTTTTTTCGGGGCTGGCACAGATACGCAGTATTTT
TRBV27,TRBJ2-1,.,.,CASSSVLGGDNEQFF,TGTGCCAGCAGTTCTGTTTTGGGTGGGGACAATGAGCAGTTCTTC
TRBV5-1,TRBJ1-1,.,.,CASSLRRGAHTEAFF,TGCGCCAGCAGCCTGCGGCGGGGGGCTCACACTGAAGCTTTCTTT
TRBV20-1,TRBJ2-7,few,TRBD1,CSAGRGLSYEQYF,TGCAGTGCCGGAAGGGGGCTGAGCTACGAGCAGTACTTC
TRBV29-1,TRBJ2-2,few,.,CSVVVPGRPGELFF,TGCAGCGTTGTGGTTCCTGGAAGGCCCGGGGAGCTGTTTTTT
TRBV18,TRBJ1-1,.,.,CASSLAGVQTEAFF,TGTGCCAGCTCACTTGCCGGGGTCCAAACTGAAGCTTTCTTT
TRBV6-1,TRBJ2-5,.,TRBD2,CASSAGLAGGPQETQYF,TGTGCCAGCAGTGCGGGACTAGCGGGGGGACCTCAAGAGACCCAGTACTTC
TRBV19,TRBJ2-7,.,.,CASSIATTLGYEQYF,TGTGCCAGTAGTATCGCGACAACTCTCGGATACGAGCAGTACTTC
TRBV7-2,TRBJ2-5,many,TRBD2,CASSLTSGGVFGETQYF,TGTGCCAGCAGCTTGACTAGCGGGGGGGTCTTCGGAGAGACCCAGTACTTC
TRBV4-1,TRBJ1-3,once,.,CASSQDPPRPSGNTIYF,TGCGCCAGCAGCCAAGATCCCCCCAGGCCGTCTGGAAACACCATATATTTT
TRBV7-6,TRBJ2-7,many,TRBD1,CASSLSTGASSYEQYF,TGTGCCAGCAGCTTATCTACAGGGGCCAGCTCCTACGAGCAGTACTTC
TRBV12-3/TRBV12-4,TRBJ2-5,many,.,CASSLESGLTQTQYF,TGTGCCAGCAGTCTTGAAAGCGGGCTAACGCAGACCCAGTACTTC
TRBV24-1,TRBJ1-1,many,.,CATSDKDRTEAFF,TGTGCCACCAGTGACAAGGACAGAACTGAAGCTTTCTTT
TRBV3-1,TRBJ2-3,many,.,CASSQGSSTDTQYF,TGTGCCAGCAGCCAAGGCTCCTCCACAGATACGCAGTATTTT
TRBV7-2,TRBJ1-1,.,TRBD1,CASSLDITGVRTEAFF,TGTGCCAGCAGCTTAGATATTACAGGGGTTCGGACTGAAGCTTTCTTT
TRBV4-1,TRBJ1-5,few,.,CASSYEGGHSNQPQHF,TGCGCCAGCAGTTATGAGGGGGGACATAGCAATCAGCCCCAGCATTTT
TRBV4-1,TRBJ1-2,.,.,CASSQDPETVNYGYTF,TGCGCCAGCAGCCAAGATCCGGAGACTGTGAACTATGGCTACACCTTC
TRBV29-1,TRBJ2-5,few,TRBD2,CSGSGAGQETQYF,TGCAGCGGTAGCGGGGCGGGGCAAGAGACCCAGTACTTC
TRBV12-3/TRBV12-4,TRBJ1-6,many,.,CASSSSDKSPLHF,TGTGCCAGCAGTTCGTCGGACAAGTCACCCCTCCACTTT
TRBV19,TRBJ1-4,.,.,CASSFLGTDEKLFF,TGTGCCAGTAGTTTCCTCGGGACGGATGAAAAACTGTTTTTT
TRBV2,TRBJ2-2,many,.,CASMPRKVHTGELFF,TGTGCCAGCATGCCCCGAAAGGTTCACACCGGGGAGCTGTTTTTT
TRBV6-2/TRBV6-3,TRBJ2-5,many,.,CASSKEPPQETQYF,TGTGCCAGCAGTAAGGAACCACCCCAAGAGACCCAGTACTTC
TRBV20-1,TRBJ1-6,.,.,CSAAPGTVNSPLHF,TGCAGTGCTGCCCCCGGGACGGTAAATTCACCCCTCCACTTT
TRBV11-2,TRBJ2-7,many,.,CASSLHPGASYEQYF,TGTGCCAGCAGCTTACACCCGGGAGCTTCCTACGAGCAGTACTTC
TRBV6-1,TRBJ1-3,.,.,CASRGTRAGSGNTIYF,TGTGCCAGCAGGGGGACAAGGGCCGGCTCTGGAAACACCATATATTTT
TRBV5-1,TRBJ2-7,.,.,CASSLDIGDEQYF,TGCGCCAGCAGCTTGGATATCGGGGACGAGCAGTACTTC
TRBV20-1,TRBJ2-2,.,TRBD2,CSARDDGLAGIITGELFF,TGCAGTGCTAGAGATGATGGACTAGCGGGGATTATTACCGGGGAGCTGTTTTTT
TRBV7-9,TRBJ1-4,.,.,CASSRPGRANEKLFF,TGTGCCAGCAGCCGACCAGGGCGAGCTAATGAAAAACTGTTTTTT
TRBV29-1,TRBJ2-5,.,.,CSVKGGIQETQYF,TGCAGCGTTAAGGGGGGGATCCAAGAGACCCAGTACTTC
TRBV2,TRBJ2-5,many,.,CASSPTRQGGETQYF,TGTGCCAGCAGCCCCACGAGGCAGGGGGGTGAGACCCAGTACTTC
TRBV2,TRBJ1-5,once,.,CASHADYQPQHF,TGTGCCAGCCATGCAGATTATCAGCCCCAGCATTTT